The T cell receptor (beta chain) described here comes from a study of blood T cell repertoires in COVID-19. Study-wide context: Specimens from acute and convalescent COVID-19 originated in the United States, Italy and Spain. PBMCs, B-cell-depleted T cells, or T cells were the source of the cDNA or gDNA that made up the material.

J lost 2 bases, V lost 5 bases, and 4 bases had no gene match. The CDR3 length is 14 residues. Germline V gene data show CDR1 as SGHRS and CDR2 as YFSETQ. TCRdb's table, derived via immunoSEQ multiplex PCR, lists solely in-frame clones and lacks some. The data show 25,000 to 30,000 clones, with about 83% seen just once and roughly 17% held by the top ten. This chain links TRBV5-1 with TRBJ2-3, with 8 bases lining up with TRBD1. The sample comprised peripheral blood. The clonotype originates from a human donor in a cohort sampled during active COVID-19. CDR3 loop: CASRQGADTDTQYF. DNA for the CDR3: TGCGCCAGCAGGCAGGGGGCCGACACAGATACGCAGTATTTT.